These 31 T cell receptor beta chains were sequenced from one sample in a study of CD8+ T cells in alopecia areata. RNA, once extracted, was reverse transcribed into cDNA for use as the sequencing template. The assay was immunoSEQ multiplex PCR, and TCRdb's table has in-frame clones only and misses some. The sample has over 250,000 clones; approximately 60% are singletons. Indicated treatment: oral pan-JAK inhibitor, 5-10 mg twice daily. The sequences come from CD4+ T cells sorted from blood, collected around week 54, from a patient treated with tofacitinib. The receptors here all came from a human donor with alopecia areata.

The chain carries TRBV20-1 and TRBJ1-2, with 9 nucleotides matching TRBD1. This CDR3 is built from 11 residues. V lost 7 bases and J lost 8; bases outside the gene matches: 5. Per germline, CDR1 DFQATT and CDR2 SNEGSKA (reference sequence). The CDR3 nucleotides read TGCAGTGTGGGACAGGGAAGAGGCTACACCTTC. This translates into CSVGQGRGYTF.

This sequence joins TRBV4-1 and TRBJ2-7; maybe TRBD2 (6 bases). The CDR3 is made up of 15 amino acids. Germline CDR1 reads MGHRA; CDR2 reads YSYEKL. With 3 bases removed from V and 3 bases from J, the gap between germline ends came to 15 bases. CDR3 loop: CASSQAGTRHYEQYF. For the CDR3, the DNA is TGCGCCAGCAGCCAGGCCGGGACTCGCCACTACGAGCAGTACTTC.

CDR3 amino acids: CASSLTQGANTGELFF. CDR3 bases: TGCGCCAGCAGCTTGACCCAGGGTGCGAACACCGGGGAGCTGTTTTTT. The gene calls are TRBV5-1 and TRBJ2-2; possibly TRBD1 for D (5 bases). Germline V gene sequence: CDR1 SGHRS, CDR2 YFSETQ. The CDR3 is 16 residues long. The V gene lost 1 base and the J gene lost 0 bases, with 10 bases spanning the gap.

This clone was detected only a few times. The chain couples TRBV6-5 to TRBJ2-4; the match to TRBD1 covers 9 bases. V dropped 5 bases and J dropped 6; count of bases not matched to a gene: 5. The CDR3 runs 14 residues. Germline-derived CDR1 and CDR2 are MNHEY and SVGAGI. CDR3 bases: TGTGCCAGCAGTGCCACAGGGGGCGGAAACATTCAGTACTTC. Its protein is CASSATGGGNIQYF.

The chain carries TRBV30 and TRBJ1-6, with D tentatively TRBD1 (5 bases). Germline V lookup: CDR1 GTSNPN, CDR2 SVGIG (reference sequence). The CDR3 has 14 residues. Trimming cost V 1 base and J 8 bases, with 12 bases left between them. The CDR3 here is CAWSAGVGDSPLHF. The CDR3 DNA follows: TGTGCCTGGAGTGCGGGGGTTGGGGATTCACCCCTCCACTTT.

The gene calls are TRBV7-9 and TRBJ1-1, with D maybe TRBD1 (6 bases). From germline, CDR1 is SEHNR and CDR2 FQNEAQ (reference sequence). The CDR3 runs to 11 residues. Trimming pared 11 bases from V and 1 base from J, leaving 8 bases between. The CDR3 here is CAAGENTEAFF. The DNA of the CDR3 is TGTGCCGCAGGGGAGAACACTGAAGCTTTCTTT.

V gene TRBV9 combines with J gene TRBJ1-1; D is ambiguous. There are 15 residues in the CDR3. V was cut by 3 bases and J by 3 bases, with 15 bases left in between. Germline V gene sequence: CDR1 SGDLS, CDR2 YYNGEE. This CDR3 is CASSGGLGPDTEAFF. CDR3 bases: TGTGCCAGCAGCGGCGGTTTGGGCCCGGACACTGAAGCTTTCTTT. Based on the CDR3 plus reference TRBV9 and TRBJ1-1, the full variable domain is DSGVTQTPKHLITATGQRVTLRCSPRSGDLSVYWYQQSLDQGLQFLIQYYNGEERAKGNILERFSAQQFPDLHSELNLSSLELGDSALYFCASSGGLGPDTEAFFGQGTRLTVV.

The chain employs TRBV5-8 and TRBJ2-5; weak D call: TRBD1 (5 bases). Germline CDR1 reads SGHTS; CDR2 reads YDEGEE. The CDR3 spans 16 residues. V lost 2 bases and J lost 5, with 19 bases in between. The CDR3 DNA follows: TGTGCCAGCAGCTTTCGACAGTTACTGGCGAGGGAGACCCAGTACTTC. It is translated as CASSFRQLLARETQYF.

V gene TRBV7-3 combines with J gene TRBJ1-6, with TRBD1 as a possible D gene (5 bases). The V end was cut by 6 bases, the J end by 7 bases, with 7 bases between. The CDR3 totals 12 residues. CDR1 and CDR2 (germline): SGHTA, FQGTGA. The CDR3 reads CASSDRNSPLHF. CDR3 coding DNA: TGTGCCAGCAGTGACAGAAATTCACCCCTCCACTTT. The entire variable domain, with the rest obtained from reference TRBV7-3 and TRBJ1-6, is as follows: GAGVSQTPSNKVTEKGKYVELRCDPISGHTALYWYRQSLGQGPEFLIYFQGTGAADDSGLPNDRFFAVRPEGSVSTLKIQRTERGDSAVYLCASSDRNSPLHFGNGTRLTVT.

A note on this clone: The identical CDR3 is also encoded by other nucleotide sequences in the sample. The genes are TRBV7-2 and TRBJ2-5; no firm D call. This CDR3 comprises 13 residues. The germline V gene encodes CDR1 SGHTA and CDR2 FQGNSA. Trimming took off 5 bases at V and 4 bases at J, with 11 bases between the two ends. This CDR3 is CASSLSLGETQYF. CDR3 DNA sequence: TGTGCCAGCAGCCTCAGCTTGGGAGAGACCCAGTACTTC.

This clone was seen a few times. This chain's CDR3 is CASSPGTPTYNEQFF. CDR3 bases: TGTGCCAGCAGCCCCGGGACACCTACATACAATGAGCAGTTCTTC. J is TRBJ2-1 and V is TRBV5-4; perhaps TRBD1 as D (6 bases). Trimming pared 4 bases from V and 4 bases from J, leaving 15 bases between. Germline CDR1 is SGHNT and CDR2 is YYREEE (reference sequence). The CDR3 is 15 residues long.

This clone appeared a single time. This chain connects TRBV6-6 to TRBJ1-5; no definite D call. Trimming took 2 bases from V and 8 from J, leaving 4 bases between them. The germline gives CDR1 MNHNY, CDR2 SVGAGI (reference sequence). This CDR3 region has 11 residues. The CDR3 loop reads CASSYGEPQHF. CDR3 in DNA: TGTGCCAGCAGTTACGGGGAGCCCCAGCATTTT.

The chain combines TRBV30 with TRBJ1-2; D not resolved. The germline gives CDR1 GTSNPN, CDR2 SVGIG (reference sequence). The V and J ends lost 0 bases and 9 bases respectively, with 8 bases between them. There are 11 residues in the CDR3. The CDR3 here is CAWSVGSSYTF. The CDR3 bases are TGTGCCTGGAGTGTGGGCAGTAGCTACACCTTC.

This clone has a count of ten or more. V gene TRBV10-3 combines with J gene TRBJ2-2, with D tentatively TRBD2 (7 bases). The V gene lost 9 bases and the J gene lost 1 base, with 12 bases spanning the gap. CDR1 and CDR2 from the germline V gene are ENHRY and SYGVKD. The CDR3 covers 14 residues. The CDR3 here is CAMRGTMNTGELFF. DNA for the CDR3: TGTGCCATGCGGGGGACAATGAACACCGGGGAGCTGTTTTTT.

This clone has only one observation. CDR3 sequence: CAWDIGTDTQYF. The CDR3 DNA sequence: TGTGCCTGGGACATTGGCACAGATACGCAGTATTTT. The chain has TRBV30 and TRBJ2-3; D is undetermined. The length of the CDR3 is 12 residues. CDR1 is GTSNPN and CDR2 is SVGIG in the germline V gene (reference sequence). V was trimmed by 5 bases and J by 1 base, leaving 7 bases between them.

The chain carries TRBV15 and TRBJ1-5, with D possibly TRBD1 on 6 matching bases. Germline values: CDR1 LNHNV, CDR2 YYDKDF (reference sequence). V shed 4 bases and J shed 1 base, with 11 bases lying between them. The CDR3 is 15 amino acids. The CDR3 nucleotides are TGTGCCACCAGCAATGGGGGGGCAAGCAATCAGCCCCAGCATTTT. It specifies CATSNGGASNQPQHF.

In DNA, the CDR3 is TGTGCCAGCAGCCAATGGGACAGCGACGGCTACACCTTC. Translation gives CASSQWDSDGYTF. The chain couples TRBV6-6 to TRBJ1-2; 7 bases map to TRBD1. The CDR3 length is 13 residues. The germline V gene encodes CDR1 MNHNY and CDR2 SVGAGI (reference sequence). V dropped 6 bases and J dropped 8; count of bases not matched to a gene: 9.

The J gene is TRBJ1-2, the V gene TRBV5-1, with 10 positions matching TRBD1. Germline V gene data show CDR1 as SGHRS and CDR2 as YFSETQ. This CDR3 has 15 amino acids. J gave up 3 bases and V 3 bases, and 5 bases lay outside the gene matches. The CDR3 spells CASSSSGTGDYGYTF. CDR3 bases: TGCGCCAGCAGCTCGTCCGGGACAGGGGACTATGGCTACACCTTC.

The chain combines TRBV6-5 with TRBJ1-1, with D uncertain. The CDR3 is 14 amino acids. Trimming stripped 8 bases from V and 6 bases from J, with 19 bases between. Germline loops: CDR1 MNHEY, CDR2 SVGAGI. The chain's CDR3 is CASGQAGRVAEAFF. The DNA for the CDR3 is TGTGCCAGCGGCCAGGCCGGGAGAGTCGCTGAAGCTTTCTTT.

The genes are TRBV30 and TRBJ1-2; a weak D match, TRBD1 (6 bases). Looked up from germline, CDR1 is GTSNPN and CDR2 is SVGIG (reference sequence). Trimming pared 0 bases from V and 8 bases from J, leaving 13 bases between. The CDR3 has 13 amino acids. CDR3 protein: CAWSVAGVGGYTF. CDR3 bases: TGTGCCTGGAGTGTGGCAGGGGTGGGCGGCTACACCTTC.

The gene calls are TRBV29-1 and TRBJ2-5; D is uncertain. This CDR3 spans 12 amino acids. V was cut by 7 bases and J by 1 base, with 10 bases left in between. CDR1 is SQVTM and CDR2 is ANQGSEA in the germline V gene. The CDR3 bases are TGCAGCGCCTTTAGTGTCCAAGAGACCCAGTACTTC. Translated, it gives CSAFSVQETQYF.

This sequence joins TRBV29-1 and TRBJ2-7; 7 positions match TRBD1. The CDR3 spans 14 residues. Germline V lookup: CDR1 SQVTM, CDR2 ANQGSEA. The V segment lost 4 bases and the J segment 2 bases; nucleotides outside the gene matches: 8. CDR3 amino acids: CSVVAQGPTYEQYF. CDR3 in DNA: TGCAGCGTTGTAGCACAGGGGCCCACCTACGAGCAGTACTTC.

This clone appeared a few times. The CDR3: CASSPITGTANIQYF. CDR3 in DNA: TGTGCCAGCTCACCGATAACCGGGACAGCGAACATTCAGTACTTC. V usage is TRBV18 and J usage is TRBJ2-4; 7 bases align to TRBD1. The germline V gene encodes CDR1 KGHSH and CDR2 LQKENI. The CDR3 extends over 15 amino acids. Unmatched junction bases numbered 9, after V lost 3 bases and J lost 7 bases.

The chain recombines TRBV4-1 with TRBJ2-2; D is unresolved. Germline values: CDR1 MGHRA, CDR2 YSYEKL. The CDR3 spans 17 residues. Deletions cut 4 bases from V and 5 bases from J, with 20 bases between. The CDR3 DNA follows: TGCGCCAGCAGCCCCATCGACGGACCCCGGCGGACCGGGGAGCTGTTTTTT. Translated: CASSPIDGPRRTGELFF.

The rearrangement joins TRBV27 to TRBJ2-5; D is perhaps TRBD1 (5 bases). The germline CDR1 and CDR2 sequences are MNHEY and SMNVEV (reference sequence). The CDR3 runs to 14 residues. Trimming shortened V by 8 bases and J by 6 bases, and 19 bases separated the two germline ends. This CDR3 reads CASAMVRAGKTQYF. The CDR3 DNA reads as TGTGCCAGCGCTATGGTTCGGGCAGGGAAGACCCAGTACTTC.

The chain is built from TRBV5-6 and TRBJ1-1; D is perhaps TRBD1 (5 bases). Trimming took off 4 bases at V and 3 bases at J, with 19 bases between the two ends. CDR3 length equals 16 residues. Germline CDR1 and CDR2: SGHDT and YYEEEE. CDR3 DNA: TGTGCCAGCAGCCCCGGGTGGGGGGGTTTAGACACTGAAGCTTTCTTT. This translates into CASSPGWGGLDTEAFF.

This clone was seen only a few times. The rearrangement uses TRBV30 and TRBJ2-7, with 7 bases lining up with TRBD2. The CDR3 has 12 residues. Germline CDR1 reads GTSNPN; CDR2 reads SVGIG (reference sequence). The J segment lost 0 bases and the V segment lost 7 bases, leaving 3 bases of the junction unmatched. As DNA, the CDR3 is TGTGCCTACAGCGGGGCCTCCTACGAGCAGTACTTC. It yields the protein CAYSGASYEQYF.

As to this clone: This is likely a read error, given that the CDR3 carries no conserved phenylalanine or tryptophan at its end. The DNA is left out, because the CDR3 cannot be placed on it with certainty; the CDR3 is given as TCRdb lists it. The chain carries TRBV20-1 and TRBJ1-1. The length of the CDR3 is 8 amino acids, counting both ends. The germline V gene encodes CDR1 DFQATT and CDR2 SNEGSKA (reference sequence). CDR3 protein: CSARDTRI.

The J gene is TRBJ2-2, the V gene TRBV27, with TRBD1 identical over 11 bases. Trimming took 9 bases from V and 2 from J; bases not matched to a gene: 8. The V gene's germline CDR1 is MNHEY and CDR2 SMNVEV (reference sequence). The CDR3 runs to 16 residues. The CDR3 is CASDPGQGANTGELFF. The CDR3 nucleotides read TGTGCCAGTGATCCCGGACAGGGGGCTAACACCGGGGAGCTGTTTTTT.

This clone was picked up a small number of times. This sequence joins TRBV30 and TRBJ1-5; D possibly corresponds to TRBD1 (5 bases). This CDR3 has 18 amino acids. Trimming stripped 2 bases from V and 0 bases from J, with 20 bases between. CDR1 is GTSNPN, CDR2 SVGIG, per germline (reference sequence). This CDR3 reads CAWSRDRSTSYSNQPQHF. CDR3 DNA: TGTGCCTGGAGTCGTGACAGAAGTACAAGTTATAGCAATCAGCCCCAGCATTTT.

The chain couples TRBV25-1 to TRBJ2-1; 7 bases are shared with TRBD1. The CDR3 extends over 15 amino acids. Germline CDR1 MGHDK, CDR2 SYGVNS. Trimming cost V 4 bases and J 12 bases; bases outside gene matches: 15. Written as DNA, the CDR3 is TGTGCCAGCAGTGGAGACAGGGCCCTTTGCAAGTGGCAGTTCTTC. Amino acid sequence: CASSGDRALCKWQFF.